This T cell receptor beta chain was identified during a study of shared clonotypes between healthy human individuals. Only Caucasian adults living in Nashville, Tennessee made up the donor group. V lost 6 bases and J 1 base, leaving 12 bases between the germline ends. The CDR3 is made up of 14 amino acids. Germline assignment: CDR1 MNHEY and CDR2 SVGAGI. The assay used deep level. Assay used: immunoSEQ multiplex PCR; TCRdb lists only in-frame clones, some missing. The sample lists around 2.1 million clones, approximately 96% occurring once. The sequenced material came from naive CD4+ T cells sorted from blood. The subset was: CD45RA+ positively selected. The rearrangement uses TRBV6-5 and TRBJ1-1, with D maybe TRBD1 (6 bases). The TCR originated in a man aged 18 to 29 in good health. Written as DNA, the CDR3 is TGTGCCAGCAGCCGAGGGACAAAGAACACTGAAGCTTTCTTT. Translating gives CASSRGTKNTEAFF.